These 20 T cell receptor beta chains originate from one sample sequenced in a study of blood T cell repertoires in COVID-19. Sequenced by immunoSEQ multiplex PCR; TCRdb stores in-frame clones only, minus some. The repertoire holds 200,000 to 300,000 clones, approximately 85% seen once, with 12% in the top ten. Sequencing was carried out using peripheral blood. The receptors here all came from an elderly man with acute or convalescent COVID-19.

The chain carries TRBV6-6 and TRBJ1-1, with 7 bases fitting TRBD1. The J segment lost 3 bases and the V segment lost 5 bases, leaving 6 bases of the junction unmatched. This CDR3 spans 14 amino acids. CDR1 MNHNY and CDR2 SVGAGI come from the germline V gene (reference sequence). This chain's CDR3 is CASSRRQGDTEAFF. The CDR3 DNA is TGTGCCAGCAGTCGTCGACAGGGCGACACTGAAGCTTTCTTT.

The chain employs TRBV10-3 and TRBJ1-1, with a weak D call TRBD1 (6 bases). The CDR3 has 15 residues. V was trimmed by 3 bases and J by 3 bases, leaving 14 bases between them. Germline values: CDR1 ENHRY, CDR2 SYGVKD. The CDR3 DNA reads TGTGCCATCAGTGAACAGGGTGGGCTGGACACTGAAGCTTTCTTT. Translating gives CAISEQGGLDTEAFF.

A remark on this clone: The sample has other DNA sequences that encode this CDR3 too. This chain connects TRBV12-3 or TRBV12-4 to TRBJ2-7; D possibly corresponds to TRBD2 (5 bases). The CDR3 has 12 amino acids. V lost 3 bases and J 7 bases, leaving 10 bases between the germline ends. The CDR3 DNA reads TGTGCCAGCAGTTTTGGCGGGCTGGAGCAGTACTTC. Amino acid sequence: CASSFGGLEQYF.

This clone is a singleton in its sample. The chain uses TRBV18 and TRBJ1-1; 7 bases are a match to TRBD1. V shed 6 bases, J shed 5 bases, and the junction held 9 bases outside the gene matches. Germline CDR1 is KGHSH and CDR2 is LQKENI. This CDR3 region has 14 residues. This chain's CDR3 is CASSPSQGGTEAFF. CDR3 in DNA: TGTGCCAGCTCCCCTTCGCAGGGGGGAACTGAAGCTTTCTTT.

The rearrangement uses TRBV3-1 (or the pseudogene TRBV3-2) and TRBJ2-5, with 7 bases that match TRBD2. The V gene end was trimmed by 7 bases and the J gene end by 5 bases; junction bases not matched to a gene: 7. Germline V CDR1 and CDR2: LGHDT, YNNKEL (reference sequence). This CDR3 spans 13 amino acids. The CDR3 spells CASTVGGEETQYF. The CDR3 coding sequence is TGTGCCAGCACCGTGGGGGGGGAGGAGACCCAGTACTTC.

This chain uses TRBV7-9 with TRBJ1-1; 8 bases are a match to TRBD1. Germline-derived CDR1 and CDR2 are SEHNR and FQNEAQ (reference sequence). V lost 5 bases and J lost 1; bases outside the gene matches: 3. The CDR3 loop spans 14 amino acids. CDR3 sequence: CASSPTGANTEAFF. CDR3 bases: TGTGCCAGCAGCCCGACAGGGGCGAACACTGAAGCTTTCTTT.

The chain joins TRBV19 to TRBJ1-5, with 8 bases that match TRBD1. The V segment lost 7 bases and the J segment 0 bases; nucleotides outside the gene matches: 8. Germline-derived CDR1 and CDR2 are LNHDA and SQIVND (reference sequence). This CDR3 has 16 amino acids. CDR3 protein: CASTAFQGASNQPQHF. DNA of the CDR3: TGTGCCAGTACAGCATTTCAGGGGGCTAGCAATCAGCCCCAGCATTTT.

The chain employs TRBV6-1 and TRBJ2-2, with D unresolved. V was trimmed by 3 bases and J by 7 bases, leaving 9 bases between them. Looked up from germline, CDR1 is MNHNS and CDR2 is SASEGT. The CDR3 sequence is 13 residues long. For the CDR3, the DNA is TGTGCCAGCAGTGATAATACGGTCGGGGAGCTGTTTTTT. Translation: CASSDNTVGELFF.

V usage is TRBV18 and J usage is TRBJ1-5; D might be TRBD1 (5 bases). Germline CDR1 KGHSH, CDR2 LQKENI. The V gene lost 3 bases and the J gene lost 5 bases, with 8 bases spanning the gap. The CDR3 is made up of 13 amino acids. The CDR3 coding sequence is TGTGCCAGCTCACCGTCGGGGGATCAGCCCCAGCATTTT. Protein sequence: CASSPSGDQPQHF.

J is TRBJ2-2 and V is TRBV3-1 (or the pseudogene TRBV3-2); 7 bases are a match to TRBD2. The CDR3 sequence is 15 residues long. Looked up from germline, CDR1 is LGHDT and CDR2 is YNNKEL (reference sequence). The V segment lost 4 bases and the J segment 3 bases; nucleotides outside the gene matches: 5. The CDR3 sequence is CASSRQLAYTGELFF. Here the CDR3 DNA reads TGTGCCAGCAGCCGGCAACTAGCGTACACCGGGGAGCTGTTTTTT.

Here the CDR3 reads CASSLGPSDKTEAFF. The DNA of the CDR3 is TGCGCCAGCAGCTTGGGGCCTTCGGACAAAACTGAAGCTTTCTTT. The chain joins TRBV5-1 to TRBJ1-1, with D tentatively TRBD1 (5 bases). Germline assignment: CDR1 SGHRS and CDR2 YFSETQ. V was shortened by 0 bases and J by 5 bases, with 14 bases between the two germline ends. There are 15 residues in the CDR3. The full variable domain, completed using reference TRBV5-1 and TRBJ1-1, is KAGVTQTPRYLIKTRGQQVTLSCSPISGHRSVSWYQQTPGQGLQFLFEYFSETQRNKGNFPGRFSGRQFSNSRSEMNVSTLELGDSALYLCASSLGPSDKTEAFFGQGTRLTVV.

J is TRBJ1-4 and V is TRBV18; D gene ambiguous. Germline V gene data show CDR1 as KGHSH and CDR2 as LQKENI. Trimming took off 1 base at V and 5 bases at J, with 11 bases between the two ends. There are 15 residues in the CDR3. CDR3 sequence: CASSPLGSLNEKLFF. The DNA of the CDR3 is TGTGCCAGCTCACCACTGGGGAGCCTAAATGAAAAACTGTTTTTT.

Turning to this clone: The sample contains more than one DNA sequence encoding this CDR3. The chain has TRBV7-2 and TRBJ2-7; 9 bases are shared with TRBD1. CDR3 length equals 15 residues. Losses at the gene ends were 3 bases for V and 0 bases for J; bases not matched to a gene: 3. Germline V gene sequence: CDR1 SGHTA, CDR2 FQGNSA. The CDR3 DNA reads TGTGCCAGCAGCTTGGACAGGGGATTCTCCTACGAGCAGTACTTC. It yields the protein CASSLDRGFSYEQYF. Together with reference TRBV7-2 and TRBJ2-7, the CDR3 gives the full variable domain: GAGVSQSPSNKVTEKGKDVELRCDPISGHTALYWYRQSLGQGLEFLIYFQGNSAPDKSGLPSDRFSAERTGGSVSTLTIQRTQQEDSAVYLCASSLDRGFSYEQYFGPGTRLTVT.

The J gene is TRBJ1-2, the V gene TRBV2; 8 nucleotides agree with TRBD1. This CDR3 comprises 16 residues. Losses at the gene ends were 4 bases for V and 7 bases for J; bases not matched to a gene: 14. The germline CDR1 and CDR2 sequences are SNHLY and FYNNEI. The CDR3 DNA follows: TGTGCCAGCAGTGTGGCACTCCACGCAGGGGGCGGTGGCTACACCTTC. Encoded protein: CASSVALHAGGGGYTF.

The chain uses TRBV3-1 (or the pseudogene TRBV3-2) and TRBJ2-1, with TRBD2 identical over 9 bases. After removal of 3 bases from V and 9 bases from J, the junction contained 3 bases not matched to a gene. Germline values: CDR1 LGHDT, CDR2 YNNKEL (reference sequence). This CDR3 comprises 13 residues. CDR3 DNA sequence: TGTGCCAGCAGCCAGCGGGAGGGGGGTGAGCAGTTCTTC. Its translation: CASSQREGGEQFF.

The chain employs TRBV6-5 and TRBJ1-5; D is uncertain. V lost 10 bases and J lost 6, with 10 bases in between. CDR1 MNHEY and CDR2 SVGAGI come from the germline V gene. The CDR3 has 11 amino acids. CDR3 bases: TGTGCCACCATCGGGGTTCAGCCCCAGCATTTT. This gives the protein CATIGVQPQHF.

The chain is built from TRBV7-2 and TRBJ1-2, with a possible D match to TRBD1 (6 bases). The V gene lost 1 base and the J gene lost 6 bases, with 12 bases spanning the gap. CDR1 is SGHTA, CDR2 FQGNSA, per germline. This CDR3 region has 14 residues. Written as DNA, the CDR3 is TGTGCCAGCAGCTTAGGGGGGGGCAGGAATGGCTACACCTTC. This gives the protein CASSLGGGRNGYTF.

The chain is built from TRBV6-2 or TRBV6-3 and TRBJ2-7; D is perhaps TRBD2 (6 bases). The CDR3 extends over 11 amino acids. Trimming removed 6 bases from V and 9 bases from J, with 12 bases in between. Germline-derived CDR1 and CDR2 are MNHEY and SVGEGT. The CDR3 is CASSSTGGQYF. The CDR3 nucleotides are TGTGCCAGCAGCTCCACCGGGGGGCAGTACTTC.

The J gene is TRBJ2-7, the V gene TRBV19, with D maybe TRBD1 (5 bases). The V gene lost 3 bases and the J gene lost 5 bases, with 14 bases spanning the gap. Germline CDR1 reads LNHDA; CDR2 reads SQIVND (reference sequence). The CDR3 loop spans 14 amino acids. Written as DNA, the CDR3 is TGTGCCAGTAGTATTCGACAGCAAAGGAACGAGCAGTACTTC. Its translation is CASSIRQQRNEQYF.

The CDR3 region is CASSYPKGAGGTEAFF. The CDR3 DNA is TGTGCCAGCAGCTACCCTAAGGGGGCCGGGGGCACTGAAGCTTTCTTT. This chain joins TRBV4-2 and TRBJ1-1; 7 bases are a match to TRBD1. The CDR3 length is 16 residues. Per the germline V gene, CDR1 is LGHNA and CDR2 is YNFKEQ. V was clipped by 5 bases and J by 4 bases; unmatched bases: 13.